The clone carrying this TCR beta chain was counted ten times or more. From genomic DNA, two-round multiplex PCR was used to amplify TCR beta CDR3. TRBV and TRBJ genes each had their own specific primers in first-round PCR. The second round of PCR employed universal primers. Each CDR3 protein is one row after TCRdb ran MiXCR on the multiplex PCR reads. The sample has roughly 30,000 distinct CDR3 sequences, around 38% seen once. These data are taken from a study of prognosis after radiotherapy for stage I lung cancer. Across the whole study: Therapy that ran concurrently with stereotactic body radiotherapy was given to no patient.

This sequence was found in a donor at least 50 years old with non-small cell lung cancer. The sample in question was PBMCs, obtained before or after stereotactic body radiation therapy (not recorded which).

CDR3 amino acids: CASSEVIGSSTEAFF. The CDR3 DNA is TGTGCCAGCAGTGAAGTAATAGGGTCGAGCACTGAAGCTTTCTTT. The chain has TRBV2 and TRBJ1-1; D gene unclear. Germline CDR1 is SNHLY and CDR2 is FYNNEI. Deletions cut 1 base from V and 4 bases from J, with 13 bases between. This CDR3 contains 15 residues.